The 20 T cell receptor beta chains below all came from one sample that was sequenced in a study of chemoradiotherapy in HPV16-positive cancers. Clones were sequenced by immunoSEQ multiplex PCR, and TCRdb holds only the in-frame ones, with some missing. The repertoire holds fewer than 9,500 clones, with over 70% as singletons. The sample in question was tumor tissue, obtained from a patient who underwent chemoradiotherapy. The source is a human donor with HPV-associated anogenital cancer.

Judged by abundance, this clone is medium-sized (0.01 to 0.1%). The chain is built from TRBV5-1 and TRBJ2-3, with D possibly matching TRBD2 (7 bases). Germline assignment: CDR1 SGHRS and CDR2 YFSETQ. The CDR3 consists of 16 residues. The V and J ends lost 0 bases and 3 bases respectively, with 14 bases between them. The CDR3 nucleotides are TGCGCCAGCAGCTTGGTTCTCGAGGGGGGGACAGATACGCAGTATTTT. Amino acids: CASSLVLEGGTDTQYF.

This clone is classed as large. V usage is TRBV6-4 and J usage is TRBJ2-1, with D possibly TRBD1 on 6 matching bases. The germline CDR1 and CDR2 sequences are MRHNA and SNTAGT. The CDR3 loop spans 12 amino acids. V lost 2 bases and J 14 bases, leaving 13 bases between the germline ends. The CDR3 nucleotides read TGTGCCAGCAGTGACGAAGGGGGTCGGAAGTTCTTC. Translation: CASSDEGGRKFF.

The genes are TRBV7-2 and TRBJ2-1; possibly TRBD2 for D (6 bases). CDR3 length: 15 residues. Trimming took 3 bases from V and 2 from J, leaving 11 bases between them. Per germline, CDR1 SGHTA and CDR2 FQGNSA. CDR3 protein: CASSFSGGTYNEQFF. The CDR3 DNA reads TGTGCCAGCAGCTTTAGTGGCGGGACCTACAATGAGCAGTTCTTC.

The rearrangement uses TRBV11-2 and TRBJ2-5; either TRBD1 or TRBD2 may fit D (5 bases each). V lost 8 bases and J 4 bases, leaving 8 bases between the germline ends. This CDR3 is built from 11 residues. Germline CDR1 is SGHAT and CDR2 is FQNNGV. In nucleotides, the CDR3 is TGTGCCAGCGGGGGTACAGAGACCCAGTACTTC. Its translation: CASGGTETQYF.

For the CDR3, the DNA is TGTGCCAGCAGCGACGCCTTGACCGGGACAGGGTTCGGCCTCTCTGGAAACACCATATATTTT. It specifies CASSDALTGTGFGLSGNTIYF. This chain connects TRBV9 to TRBJ1-3; the match to TRBD1 covers 9 bases. The germline V gene encodes CDR1 SGDLS and CDR2 YYNGEE. J lost 0 bases, V lost 3 bases, and 19 bases had no gene match. The CDR3 has 21 residues.

The chain recombines TRBV5-4 with TRBJ2-3; no reliable D call. This CDR3 is 14 amino acids long. CDR1 is SGHNT and CDR2 is YYREEE in the germline V gene (reference sequence). Trimming pared 4 bases from V and 3 bases from J, leaving 12 bases between. This CDR3 is CASSPTLVTDTQYF. CDR3 bases: TGTGCCAGCAGCCCCACTCTCGTTACAGATACGCAGTATTTT.

The chain employs TRBV30 and TRBJ2-1, with D unresolved. Germline V CDR1 and CDR2: GTSNPN, SVGIG (reference sequence). The length of the CDR3 is 14 residues. Trimming stripped 1 base from V and 4 bases from J, with 11 bases between. The CDR3 DNA reads TGTGCCTGGAGTGCAAGCGAGAGGTACAATGAGCAGTTCTTC. This codes for CAWSASERYNEQFF. The whole variable domain, remainder taken from reference TRBV30 and TRBJ2-1, is SQTIHQWPATLVQPVGSPLSLECTVEGTSNPNLYWYRQAAGRGLQLLFYSVGIGQISSEVPQNLSASRPQDRQFILSSKKLLLSDSGFYLCAWSASERYNEQFFGPGTRLTVL.

The rearrangement joins TRBV25-1 to TRBJ2-3; D is possibly TRBD2 (6 bases). CDR1 is MGHDK, CDR2 SYGVNS, per germline. V gave up 3 bases and J gave up 0 bases, with 19 bases separating them. The CDR3 is 18 amino acids. As DNA, the CDR3 is TGTGCCAGCAGTGAGTTACCCCGGGGGAGACGGAGCACAGATACGCAGTATTTT. Amino acid sequence: CASSELPRGRRSTDTQYF.

CDR3 DNA: TGTGCCAGCAGCAAAGACCCCTCGCCGAACACTGAAGCTTTCTTT. It encodes CASSKDPSPNTEAFF. The V gene is TRBV21-1, the J gene TRBJ1-1. TRBV21-1 is noted as a pseudogene. The CDR3 sequence is 15 residues long.

The chain joins TRBV6-1 to TRBJ1-1; possible D gene TRBD1, 6 bases. There are 14 residues in the CDR3. CDR1 and CDR2 from the germline V gene are MNHNS and SASEGT. The ends were cut back, 6 bases at V and 1 base at J, with 12 bases in the middle. CDR3: CASSLTGANTEAFF. CDR3 DNA sequence: TGTGCCAGCAGCCTGACAGGAGCGAACACTGAAGCTTTCTTT.

V is TRBV9 and J is TRBJ1-1, with D tentatively TRBD1 (5 bases). The length of the CDR3 is 15 residues. Germline values: CDR1 SGDLS, CDR2 YYNGEE. Trimming pared 0 bases from V and 5 bases from J, leaving 14 bases between. CDR3 coding DNA: TGTGCCAGCAGCGTAGAGGCTGGGACGATAACTGAAGCTTTCTTT. Residues: CASSVEAGTITEAFF.

The chain couples TRBV6-6 to TRBJ1-5; no definite D call. V lost 6 bases to trimming and J lost 9 bases, with 24 bases between them. CDR3 length: 16 amino acids. Germline values: CDR1 MNHNY, CDR2 SVGAGI (reference sequence). The CDR3 loop is CASSILPPTLNGPQHF. CDR3 in DNA: TGTGCCAGCAGCATACTCCCGCCGACACTTAATGGGCCCCAGCATTTT.

The V gene is TRBV7-6, the J gene TRBJ2-1; 10 bases map to TRBD2. V shed 1 base, J shed 4 bases, and the junction held 4 bases outside the gene matches. Germline V gives CDR1 SGHVS, CDR2 FNYEAQ. This CDR3 has 16 residues. The DNA for the CDR3 is TGTGCCAGCAGCTTAGGAGGTAGCGGGGGGTACAATGAGCAGTTCTTC. It specifies CASSLGGSGGYNEQFF.

V and J are TRBV9 and TRBJ1-1; D may be TRBD1 (6 bases). Germline lookup yields CDR1 SGDLS and CDR2 YYNGEE. The V end was cut by 4 bases, the J end by 2 bases, with 12 bases between. The CDR3 is made up of 14 amino acids. CDR3 coding DNA: TGTGCCAGCAGCCGAGGGGGGGAAAACACTGAAGCTTTCTTT. This translates into CASSRGGENTEAFF.

This clone showed up just a few times. The chain links TRBV11-1 to TRBJ2-2; D gene unclear. There are 13 residues in the CDR3. Trimming stripped 4 bases from V and 2 bases from J, with 5 bases between. Germline-derived CDR1 and CDR2 are SGHAT and FQDESV (reference sequence). The CDR3 sequence: CASSSQNTGELFF. In nucleotides, the CDR3 is TGTGCCAGCAGCTCCCAAAACACCGGGGAGCTGTTTTTT.

The rearrangement uses TRBV5-1 and TRBJ2-2, with 8 bases aligning to TRBD1. The junction had 1 base not matched to a gene; V was cut back by 3 bases and J by 0 bases. This CDR3 has 15 amino acids. Germline lookup yields CDR1 SGHRS and CDR2 YFSETQ. The CDR3 DNA sequence: TGCGCCAGCAGCTCGGGACAGGCGAACACCGGGGAGCTGTTTTTT. This translates into CASSSGQANTGELFF. The variable domain in full, with the rest retrieved from reference TRBV5-1 and TRBJ2-2, is KAGVTQTPRYLIKTRGQQVTLSCSPISGHRSVSWYQQTPGQGLQFLFEYFSETQRNKGNFPGRFSGRQFSNSRSEMNVSTLELGDSALYLCASSSGQANTGELFFGEGSRLTVL.

This chain joins TRBV5-1 and TRBJ2-7; 7 positions match TRBD1. Unmatched junction bases numbered 9, after V lost 5 bases and J lost 7 bases. CDR3 length equals 13 residues. The germline CDR1 and CDR2 sequences are SGHRS and YFSETQ. The DNA of the CDR3 is TGCGCCAGCAGAATCGACAGGGATAGGGAGCAGTACTTC. It codes for CASRIDRDREQYF.

V gene TRBV27 combines with J gene TRBJ2-4; D remains unclear. The CDR3 consists of 14 residues. V lost 6 bases to trimming and J lost 6 bases, with 15 bases between them. Germline assignment: CDR1 MNHEY and CDR2 SMNVEV (reference sequence). The CDR3 region is CASRSESGRNIQYF. The CDR3 DNA reads as TGTGCCAGCAGATCGGAGTCTGGTAGAAACATTCAGTACTTC.

This sequence joins TRBV7-3 and TRBJ2-2; 9 bases align to TRBD2. Germline V gene lookup returns CDR1 SGHTA and CDR2 FQGTGA. The CDR3 length is 22 residues. The junction had 17 bases not matched to a gene; V was cut back by 0 bases and J by 0 bases. CDR3 nucleotide sequence: TGTGCCAGCAGCTTAACGTTAAAGCGGGAGGCGGACAAAAGAACGAACACCGGGGAGCTGTTTTTT. Amino acids: CASSLTLKREADKRTNTGELFF.

V usage is TRBV2 and J usage is TRBJ2-3, with 9 bases aligning to TRBD2. The CDR3 contains 14 residues. V was clipped by 6 bases and J by 2 bases; unmatched bases: 3. Per germline, CDR1 SNHLY and CDR2 FYNNEI. The CDR3 bases are TGTGCCAGCAGAGCGGGGGGATCCACAGATACGCAGTATTTT. This codes for CASRAGGSTDTQYF.